The source of this T cell receptor (beta chain) is a study of cytomegalovirus exposure and HLA in healthy donors. General study results and limits: Sequences of the TCR beta chain were said to predict the HLA-A and HLA-B alleles of most subjects accurately. The authors confirmed in vitro that a few CMV-associated chains were specific for CMV antigens. Later on, analysis showed that most CMV-associated TCR beta chains appeared to be HLA-restricted. It was reportedly the case that the classifier diagnosed cytomegalovirus status with high specificity and sensitivity.

Regarding this clone: As yet, its antigen is unknown.

Primers included in the PCR were 60 Vbeta and 13 Jbeta primers. The protocol was immunoSEQ multiplex PCR, while the TCRdb copy is restricted to in-frame clones and leaves out a portion. The table includes more than 150,000 clones, 80% detected once. V lost 3 bases to trimming and J lost 0 bases; unmatched junction nucleotides: 14. CDR3 length: 19 residues. Germline-derived CDR1 and CDR2 are GTSNPN and SVGIG (reference sequence). This TCR was sampled from a woman in her 30s in good health and CMV-seronegative. The chain couples TRBV30 to TRBJ2-1, with TRBD1 matching over 10 bases. Source material: PBMCs. This CDR3 reads CAWSTGTGAFALSYNEQFF. The CDR3 DNA reads TGTGCCTGGAGCACCGGGACAGGGGCTTTCGCGCTCTCCTACAATGAGCAGTTCTTC.